This TCR beta chain was recorded in a study of blood T cell repertoires in COVID-19. Recruits, aged roughly 18 to 95 years, lived in 20 to 30 US areas. Each participant's cohort was designated according to participant-reported clinical history. Original processing methods: Researchers report that nucleated cell counts were estimated from reference gene primer amplification. Data came from immunoSEQ multiplex PCR; TCRdb stores just in-frame clones and leaves some out. V and J calls and clone size come straight from that table; D and trimming were deduced from the DNA. The repertoire consists of around 270,000 clones, with 75% to 90% occurring once and the leading ten covering more than 3.5%. The germline V gene has CDR1 ENHRY and CDR2 SYGVKD. The CDR3 is 15 amino acids. V was clipped by 2 bases and J by 2 bases, with 10 bases between them.

The specimen sequenced was PBMCs or T cells enriched from blood (not recorded which). V gene TRBV10-3 combines with J gene TRBJ1-5; no clear D. The receptor was isolated from a woman in her thirties who had recovered from COVID-19. CDR3 residues: CAISEGEGGNQPQHF. CDR3 coding DNA: TGTGCCATCAGTGAGGGGGAGGGCGGCAATCAGCCCCAGCATTTT.